This T cell receptor beta chain came from a study of shared clonotypes between healthy human individuals (dated by TCRdb to about 2020). Study-level background: A couple of women and a few men aged 18 to 49 years were included in the cohort. For each donor, CD4 naive and CD4 memory were each run on three plates, CD8 naive on two plates, and CD8 memory on one plate. To estimate repertoire size and how much clonotype sharing occurs between individuals, the study deeply sequenced the blood TCR repertoires of about 5 healthy adults. To increase sequencing depth and limit assay-specific biases, TCR repertoire library preparation and sequencing were carried out by different laboratories using diverse techniques. Leukapheresis yielded between about 0.9 and 9 billion PBMCs per donor. General findings and caveats noted by the study authors: Because the study included only a small number of donors, the genetic and exposure-history diversity represented was limited. Naive subsets generally had larger estimated clonotype richness than memory subsets. Around 5% of naive CD4, 3.5% of naive CD8, 2% to 2.5% of memory CD4, and approximately 0.4% of memory CD8 clonotypes were shared across several donors. Pairwise subsampling led to the expectation that sequencing depth would affect the degree of clonotype sharing among donors. Incomplete sequencing was indicated by rarefaction of sorted-subset datasets, despite the large sequencing depth. Compared with non-shared clonotypes, clonotypes shared by all four sorted-subset donors had higher generation probabilities. Sampling was restricted to blood, and TCR repertoires in tissues likely differ from the TCR repertoires found in blood.

Including the terminal cysteine and phenylalanine, the CDR3 comprises 15 residues. The entry retains the CDR3 DNA only, 45 bases that are in frame from base 1. Germline trimming: 5 bases from V, 2 bases from J; junction bases outside gene matches: 8. From the germline V gene (reference sequence), CDR1 is LNHDA and CDR2 is SQIVND. In regard to this clone: Its target antigen remains unknown. It has no much larger one-base neighbor in the sample; base qualities were not kept.

CD8 naive samples were obtained by positive selection for CCR7 among CD45RO-negative cells, yielding a CD45RA+CCR7+ population from which TemRA cells were excluded. The donors were healthy, HIV-negative adults who had no recently reported acute infections or vaccinations. Only Caucasian adults living in Nashville, Tennessee, USA were represented among the donors. Blood was collected by leukapheresis, and PBMCs were isolated by Ficoll-Histopaque density gradient centrifugation and then cryopreserved in liquid nitrogen vapor phase. Purity and quantity of every magnetically sorted T cell population were checked by analytical flow cytometry. Each sorted fraction had its genomic DNA isolated and then quantified by UV absorbance on a Nanodrop 2000c. Using the deep immunoSEQ assay, multiplex PCR amplified TCR CDR3 regions from genomic DNA. For each cell subset, the extracted genomic DNA was distributed evenly across all wells of several immunoSEQ 96-well plates, and each plate served as one replicate. For sorted subsets, each replicate PCR was loaded with approximately 190 ng genomic DNA, equivalent to approximately 27,000 T cell genomes. Purified libraries were measured with a Qubit 3.0 fluorometer, size-checked on a Bioanalyzer 2100, and measured again with the KAPA Library Quantification kit. A separate single-read 150-cycle Illumina NextSeq 550 flow cell was used to sequence each immunoSEQ 96-well plate. In the paper's pipeline: Because the immunoSEQ output included only junctional sequences and no quality scores, the filtering could not be the same as the filtering used for full-length reads. To assign V/J genes and CDR3, sequences were annotated against IMGT germline references using PyIR, a Python wrapper for IgBLAST v1.9. Any read was removed if the V/J assignment was weak (E-value above 1e-6), the CDR3 was missing, or the read contained stop codons, out-of-frame junctions, or ambiguous translated residues. A V3J clonotype was defined by an identical inferred V gene, J gene, and CDR3 amino acid sequence. The percentage overlap between two repertoires was calculated by dividing the number of shared unique clonotypes by the size of the smaller repertoire. Richness of each repertoire was evaluated using RTK rarefaction, the Chao1 estimator, and Recon v2.1 estimates of unobserved clonotypes. For all TCRbeta clonotypes obtained by the gDNA method from a handful of donors, generation probabilities were computed with OLGA. TCRdb limited this immuneACCESS table to in-frame rearrangements with V and J called. A share of clones is missing; checked studies link under half to unresolved V genes, and the rest is unexplained. That table is the source of V, J and clone size, and D and trimming were worked out from the DNA. Across this sample there are hundreds of thousands of clones, with around 92% seen only once. 24% of the sample rests with the top ten.

Specimen: naive CD8+ T cells sorted from blood. The sample's cell subset or site, from its label and the paper: CD45RA+CCR7+. The sequence was collected from a man younger than 40 in good health. The rearrangement combines TRBV19 with TRBJ2-7, and TRBD1 matches 8 of the central bases. The nucleotide sequence reads TGTGCCAGTAGTCCAGGGGGCCAACCAGCCTACGAGCAGTACTTC. Its protein reads: CASSPGGQPAYEQYF.